Below, one TCR beta chain is given with its context. Its antigen is unknown. The sample is drawn from a study of cytomegalovirus exposure and HLA in healthy donors. About the study: There were approximately 81 million unique TCRs (from HLA-typed donors) in an early data release. Whole-study results and caveats: A link between a missense DCLRE1C variant and TCR beta V- and J-gene trimming emerged from a later analysis. Confirmation in vitro established that three CMV-associated chains were specific for CMV antigens. Altogether, 164 TCR beta chains were recorded as cytomegalovirus-associated.

In the PCR, 60 Vbeta and 13 Jbeta primers were used. Libraries were prepared by immunoSEQ multiplex PCR; TCRdb keeps only in-frame clonotypes and omits some of them. There are some 220,000 clones in the sample; 78% occur only once, and about 0.47% lies in the top ten. This CDR3 has 15 residues. In germline, CDR1 is SNHLY, CDR2 FYNNEI. V trimming: 10 bases; J trimming: 4 bases; junction bases outside the gene matches: 11. The receptor comes from a boy younger than 18 in good health and CMV-seronegative. The gene calls are TRBV2 and TRBJ2-3; 10 nucleotides line up with TRBD2. Specimen: PBMCs. The CDR3 region is CAIKGTSASSDTQYF. CDR3 DNA sequence: TGTGCCATTAAGGGGACTAGCGCCTCTTCAGATACGCAGTATTTT.